These T cell receptor beta chains were read from a single sample in a study of T cell responses to AZD1222 COVID-19 vaccine. Using immunoSEQ multiplex PCR, the repertoire was profiled, and TCRdb retains in-frame clones only, with some absent. Found here are approximately 220,000 clones, just over 90% of them singletons; the top ten hold over 0.95%. The starting material was peripheral blood, obtained on day 0 of MenACWY control vaccination. These receptors were collected from an adult in good health. The CDR3 runs from the conserved cysteine through the conserved F or W. A D gene is named only where the DNA matches it firmly.

v_call,j_call,d_call,cdr3_aa
TRBV7-2,TRBJ2-3,.,CASSFSGGPGDTQYF
TRBV5-6,TRBJ2-7,.,CASSLATEQYF
TRBV7-2,TRBJ1-6,.,CASSLAGGDNNSPLHF
TRBV11-3,TRBJ1-1,.,CASSTRGTAEAFF
TRBV7-9,TRBJ1-2,TRBD1,CASSVGQGHGYTF
TRBV29-1,TRBJ1-2,.,CSTTVLEPGISGYTF
TRBV5-3,TRBJ2-3,TRBD2,CARSLVASGGACTDTQYF
TRBV30,TRBJ1-5,.,CASDAGGNQPQHF
TRBV3-1/TRBV3-2,TRBJ2-3,.,CASSQSGKDTQYF
TRBV6-2/TRBV6-3,TRBJ2-1,.,CASSPDGGSYNEQFF
TRBV19,TRBJ1-4,.,CASRMAGVEKLFF